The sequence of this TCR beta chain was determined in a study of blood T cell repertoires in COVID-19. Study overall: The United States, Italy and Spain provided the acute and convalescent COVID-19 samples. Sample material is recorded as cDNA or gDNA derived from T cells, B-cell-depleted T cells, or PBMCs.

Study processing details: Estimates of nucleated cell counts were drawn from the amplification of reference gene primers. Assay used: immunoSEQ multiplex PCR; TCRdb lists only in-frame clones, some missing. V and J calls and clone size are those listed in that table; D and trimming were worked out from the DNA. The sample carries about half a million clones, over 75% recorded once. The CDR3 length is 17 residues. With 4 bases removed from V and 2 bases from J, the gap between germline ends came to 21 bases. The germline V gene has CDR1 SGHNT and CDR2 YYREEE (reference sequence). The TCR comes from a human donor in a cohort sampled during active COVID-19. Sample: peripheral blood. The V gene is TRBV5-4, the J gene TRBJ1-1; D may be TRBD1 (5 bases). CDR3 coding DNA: TGTGCCAGCAGCCCCTCGGGGGGGAGGCATATAAACACTGAAGCTTTCTTT. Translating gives CASSPSGGRHINTEAFF.